The TCR beta chain under discussion was sequenced for a study of control samples from healthy donors and cancer patients. Produced via immunoSEQ multiplex PCR; TCRdb's table is partial and in-frame only. The table lists more than 95,000 clones, over 90% of them singletons. Germline V gives CDR1 SGHRS, CDR2 YFSETQ. The CDR3 loop spans 13 amino acids. Trimming left V 4 bases short and J 2 bases short, with 7 bases between. This receptor was obtained from a man between 18 and 35 years old in good health. Material for sequencing was blood. The rearrangement joins TRBV5-1 to TRBJ1-3; a possible D gene is TRBD1 (5 bases). The CDR3 loop reads CASSPRAGNTIYF. In DNA form, the CDR3 reads TGCGCCAGCAGCCCCAGGGCTGGAAACACCATATATTTT.